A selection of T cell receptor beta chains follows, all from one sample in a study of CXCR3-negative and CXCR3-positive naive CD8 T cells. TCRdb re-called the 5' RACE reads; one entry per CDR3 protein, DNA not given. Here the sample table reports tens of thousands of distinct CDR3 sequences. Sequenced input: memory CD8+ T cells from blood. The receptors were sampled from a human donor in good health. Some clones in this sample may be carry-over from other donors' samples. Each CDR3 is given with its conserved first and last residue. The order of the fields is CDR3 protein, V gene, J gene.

CAWKRGGFEGYTF	TRBV30	TRBJ1-2
CASSYSSTEAFF	TRBV6-6	TRBJ1-1
CSVEGAGINTGELFF	TRBV29-1	TRBJ2-2
CASSLGGATEAFF	TRBV11-3	TRBJ1-1
CSVEDMASGRMDTQYF	TRBV29-1	TRBJ2-3
CASWTSTGELFF	TRBV6-2/TRBV6-3	TRBJ2-2
CASSPSGAHTDTQYF	TRBV3-1	TRBJ2-3
CASSYGENQPQHF	TRBV12-3/TRBV12-4	TRBJ1-5
CASSQDFSPSTSGEYNEQFF	TRBV3-1	TRBJ2-1
CSVEGTSTNTGELFF	TRBV29-1	TRBJ2-2
CASSQPLKRGNQPQHF	TRBV23-1	TRBJ1-5
CASSDGGRGYEQYF	TRBV25-1	TRBJ2-7
CASSQDTESYNEQFF	TRBV4-3	TRBJ2-1
CSGRLLNYNEQFF	TRBV29-1	TRBJ2-1
CASSPSHSYNEQFF	TRBV7-9	TRBJ2-1
CSARGPPGGPSETQYF	TRBV20-1	TRBJ2-5
CASSFPSAGADYGYTF	TRBV7-9	TRBJ1-2
CASSLPRTDEDEKLFF	TRBV11-2	TRBJ1-4
CASTTTGNQPQHF	TRBV19	TRBJ1-5
CSVEGSGKLAELGEQYF	TRBV29-1	TRBJ2-7
CAISETYEASGPTDTQYF	TRBV10-3	TRBJ2-3
CASSFGVRGELFF	TRBV5-5	TRBJ2-2
CASSPGQSYEQYF	TRBV12-3/TRBV12-4	TRBJ2-7
CASSLGTGASYEQYF	TRBV12-3/TRBV12-4	TRBJ2-7
CAISEGAGNTIYF	TRBV7-2	TRBJ1-3
CASSQDRVGETQYF	TRBV4-2	TRBJ2-5
CATSSVPGYEQFF	TRBV15	TRBJ2-1
CASSPGLAGGYNEQFF	TRBV6-5	TRBJ2-1
CASSFWTDTGELFF	TRBV7-2	TRBJ2-2
CASSYGANVLTF	TRBV7-3	TRBJ2-6
CASSKRTAGDNEQFF	TRBV7-9	TRBJ2-1
CSVSSFSYEQYF	TRBV29-1	TRBJ2-7
CASTGTPETSPLHF	TRBV9	TRBJ1-6